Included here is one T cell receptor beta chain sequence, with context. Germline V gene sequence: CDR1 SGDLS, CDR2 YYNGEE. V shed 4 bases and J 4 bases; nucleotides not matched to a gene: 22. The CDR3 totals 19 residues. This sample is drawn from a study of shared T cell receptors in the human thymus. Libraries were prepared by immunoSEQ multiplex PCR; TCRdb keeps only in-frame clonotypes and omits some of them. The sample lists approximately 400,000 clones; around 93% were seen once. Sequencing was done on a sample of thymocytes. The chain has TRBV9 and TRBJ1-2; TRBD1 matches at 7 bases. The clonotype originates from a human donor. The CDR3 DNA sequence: TGTGCCAGCAGCTGTAGCGAGGGGGAGGGGGCTGAGGCGGGCTATGGCTACACCTTC. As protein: CASSCSEGEGAEAGYGYTF.